Listed below are T cell receptor beta chains from one sample, sequenced in a study of PD-1 blockade in classical Hodgkin lymphoma. The table came from immunoSEQ multiplex PCR; TCRdb's copy has only in-frame clones and leaves some out. This table has 55,000 to 80,000 clones, more than 85% appearing once. The sequencing used peripheral blood mononuclear cells (PBMCs), collected at baseline. All receptors come from a human donor with classical Hodgkin lymphoma. Both conserved end residues are part of each CDR3. D genes are given only for firm matches. Clone size, where shown, is once, few, many, or a class for clones that have expanded.

clone_size	j_call	d_call	v_call	cdr3_nt	cdr3_aa
once	TRBJ2-2	TRBD1	TRBV19	TGTGCCAGTAGTCCGCGACAGGGGGCCGGGGAGCTGTTTTTT	CASSPRQGAGELFF
NA	TRBJ1-2	NA	TRBV30	TGTGCCTGGAGTGTACCGGGAACGCTGCAAGGCTATGGCTACACCTTC	CAWSVPGTLQGYGYTF
NA	TRBJ2-7	TRBD1	TRBV19	TGTGCCAGTAGTATAACCGCCACCGGGACAGGGCCCTACGAGCAGTACTTC	CASSITATGTGPYEQYF
NA	TRBJ1-1	NA	TRBV9	TGTGCCAGCAGAAAGGAATTTGGCCACGGTGAAGCTTTCTTT	CASRKEFGHGEAFF
NA	TRBJ1-1	NA	TRBV7-9	TGTGCCAGCAGCTTACAGGAGAACACTGAAGCTTTCTTT	CASSLQENTEAFF
NA	TRBJ2-7	NA	TRBV5-5	TGTGCCAGCAGCTTTCCTAGCGTGTTCTCCTACGAGCAGTACTTC	CASSFPSVFSYEQYF
once	TRBJ2-2	TRBD1	TRBV7-9	TGTGCCAGCAGCCCTCGTTTCCAGGGGGCGTCCGACACCGGGGAGCTGTTTTTT	CASSPRFQGASDTGELFF
NA	TRBJ2-5	NA	TRBV18	TGTGCCAGCTCACCTAGGGGACGGCACCAAGAGACCCAGTACTTC	CASSPRGRHQETQYF
NA	TRBJ2-3	NA	TRBV5-1	TGCGCCAGCAGCTGGGCAGAGGGGGGCCACACAGATACGCAGTATTTT	CASSWAEGGHTDTQYF
NA	TRBJ2-7	TRBD1	TRBV9	TGTGCTTCGGGACAGGGGTCCGAGCAGTACTTC	CASGQGSEQYF
NA	TRBJ1-5	NA	TRBV10-1	TGCGCCAGCAGTACGCGGGGGAGCAATCAGCCCCAGCATTTT	CASSTRGSNQPQHF
NA	TRBJ2-6	NA	TRBV28	TGTGCCAGCAGTCCCCCGTGGGGCTCTGGGGCCAACGTCCTGACTTTC	CASSPPWGSGANVLTF
few	TRBJ1-5	NA	TRBV10-1	TGCGCCAGCAGTATATCACTAGCAGATCAGCCCCAGCATTTT	CASSISLADQPQHF
NA	TRBJ2-2	NA	TRBV1	TGCACCAGCATCGCAGCGGGAGCCATACACCGGGGAGCTGTTTTT	CTSIAAGAIHRGAVF
NA	TRBJ2-2	NA	TRBV21-1	TGTGCCAGCAGCAAAGGTTGGGAAACGGGACTCCTGAACACCGGGGAGCTGTTTTTT	CASSKGWETGLLNTGELFF
NA	TRBJ2-7	TRBD1	TRBV5-1	TGCGCCAGCAGCTACCAGACAGGGGGCCCCGGTTTGTCCTCTTACGAGCAGTACTTC	CASSYQTGGPGLSSYEQYF
NA	TRBJ1-5	NA	TRBV7-2	TGTGCCAGCAGCTTAGCGCAGGGGCCCCAGCATTTT	CASSLAQGPQHF
once	TRBJ2-7	NA	TRBV19	TGTGCCAGTAGGCCGCGTTCAGGGTTAGAGCAGTACTTC	CASRPRSGLEQYF
NA	TRBJ2-7	NA	TRBV6-1	TGTGCCAGCAGTGAAGGGGGGTATAGTAGCTCCTACGAGCAGTACTTC	CASSEGGYSSSYEQYF
NA	TRBJ1-1	NA	TRBV6-5	TGTGCCAGCAGTTACTCCGGGCAGGGTAACACTGAAGCTTTCTTT	CASSYSGQGNTEAFF
NA	TRBJ2-1	TRBD2	TRBV28	TGTGCCAGCAGTGACGCTAGCGGGAGGGGCAATGAGCAGTTCTTC	CASSDASGRGNEQFF
NA	TRBJ1-5	NA	TRBV4-3	TGCGCCAGCAGCCGGATCCTAGATCAGCCCCAGCATTTT	CASSRILDQPQHF
NA	TRBJ2-3	NA	TRBV14	TGTGCCAGCAGCCAAGCGAACAGGGCGAACACAGATACGCAGTATTTT	CASSQANRANTDTQYF
NA	TRBJ1-6	NA	TRBV25-1	TGTGCCAGCAGTGAATTTGGGGAATATTCACCCCTCCACTTT	CASSEFGEYSPLHF
NA	TRBJ1-2	TRBD1	TRBV6-5	TGTGCCAGCAGTTACAGCTTGACAGGGGATGGCTACACCTTC	CASSYSLTGDGYTF
NA	TRBJ2-3	NA	TRBV9	TGTGCCAGCAGCCCCCCTCCTTTTTTAGATACGCAGTATTTT	CASSPPPFLDTQYF
NA	TRBJ2-3	NA	TRBV7-2	TGTGCCAGCAGCACAAACACAGATACGCAGTATTTT	CASSTNTDTQYF
once	TRBJ1-2	NA	TRBV6-5	TGTGCCAGCAGTTCTCCGGGGGCTAGGGGCTACACCTTC	CASSSPGARGYTF
NA	TRBJ2-7	NA	TRBV13	TGTGCCAGCAGCACGGACAGAGCCTACGAGCAGTACTTC	CASSTDRAYEQYF
NA	TRBJ2-1	NA	TRBV27	TGTGCCAGCAGTTTGTGGGGCAATGAGCAGTTCTTC	CASSLWGNEQFF
NA	TRBJ2-1	NA	TRBV2	TGTGCCACTGTGGGGACACTTTACAATGAGCAGTTCTTC	CATVGTLYNEQFF
NA	TRBJ1-2	NA	TRBV2	TGTGCCAGCAGTGGTAGACAGCTCTATGGCTACACCTTC	CASSGRQLYGYTF
NA	TRBJ2-1	NA	TRBV6-1	TGTGCCAGCAGTGAAGACGGTGGGACCGTAAATGAGCAGTTCTTC	CASSEDGGTVNEQFF
NA	TRBJ2-7	TRBD1	TRBV6-5	TGTGCCAGCAGTCCCCAGACAGGGGGCTACGAGCAGTACTTC	CASSPQTGGYEQYF
NA	TRBJ2-7	NA	TRBV15	TGTGCCACCAGCCTTAATCAGCAGACCTACGAGCAGTACTTC	CATSLNQQTYEQYF
once	TRBJ2-7	NA	TRBV6-5	TGTGCCAGCAGGGAAACCGGGACTTCCTCCTACGAGCAGTACTTC	CASRETGTSSYEQYF
NA	TRBJ2-7	TRBD1	TRBV9	TGTGCCAGCAGCTTCCGGACAGGGGGCTACGAGCAGTACTTC	CASSFRTGGYEQYF
NA	TRBJ2-3	TRBD2	TRBV15	TGTGCCACCAGCGGAGTAACTAGCGGGGGAACAGATACGCAGTATTTT	CATSGVTSGGTDTQYF
NA	TRBJ2-3	NA	TRBV11-2	TGTGCCAGCAGCTTAGGGATTGACCCCGCAGATACGCAGTATTTT	CASSLGIDPADTQYF
NA	TRBJ1-2	NA	TRBV9	TGTGCCAGCAGCGTACTCGCTATGGGGGAGAATGGCTACACCTTC	CASSVLAMGENGYTF
NA	TRBJ1-2	NA	TRBV7-9	TGTGCCAGCAGCTCTGACGGGAACTATGGCTACACCTTC	CASSSDGNYGYTF